The 10 T cell receptor beta chains listed next were all sequenced from one sample in a study of CD8+ T cells in alopecia areata (dated by TCRdb to the late 2010s). Reading the label with the study, this specimen's time point is: 24 weeks on oral tofacitinib. In light of the paper, this sample's treatment or condition label describes: oral pan-JAK inhibitor, 5-10 mg twice daily. The method was the immunoSEQ multiplex PCR assay. RNA was extracted from all samples and reverse transcribed into cDNA, which served as template for TCR sequencing. TCRdb holds this immuneACCESS table with in-frame rearrangements only. Some clones are missing; in checked studies, unresolved V genes explain under half, and the rest has no known cause. Across this sample there are approximately 180,000 clones, with more than 50% seen only once. The ten top clones hold under 1.2% of the sample. The sample in question was CD4+ T cells sorted from blood, obtained at week 24, from a patient treated with tofacitinib. The receptors come from a human donor with alopecia areata.

This chain links TRBV25-1 with TRBJ1-2; D gene ambiguous. This CDR3 is built from 14 residues. V lost 1 base and J lost 6, with 12 bases in between. Germline CDR1 reads MGHDK; CDR2 reads SYGVNS. In nucleotides, the CDR3 is TGTGCCAGCAGTGAATCCCCCCCGGGGAATGGCTACACCTTC. Its protein is CASSESPPGNGYTF.

The V gene is TRBV30, the J gene TRBJ1-1, with D possibly TRBD1 on 6 matching bases. Per germline, CDR1 GTSNPN and CDR2 SVGIG (reference sequence). The CDR3 has 12 residues. V was shortened by 4 bases and J by 10 bases, with 16 bases between the two germline ends. The CDR3 protein is CAWNDRFSRAFF. The DNA of the CDR3 is TGTGCCTGGAATGACAGGTTCTCGAGAGCTTTCTTT.

The chain has TRBV30 and TRBJ2-3; 11 bases are a match to TRBD1. The CDR3 runs 18 residues. The V gene's germline CDR1 is GTSNPN and CDR2 SVGIG (reference sequence). The J segment lost 6 bases and the V segment lost 2 bases, leaving 16 bases of the junction unmatched. This CDR3 reads CAWSPGGIGQGAVDTQYF. The CDR3 DNA reads as TGTGCCTGGAGTCCTGGGGGGATCGGACAGGGGGCTGTTGATACGCAGTATTTT.

This clone was recorded a few times. The gene calls are TRBV27 and TRBJ1-5; TRBD1 is a possible D gene (6 bases). CDR3 size: 15 residues. CDR1 is MNHEY and CDR2 is SMNVEV in the germline V gene (reference sequence). Trimming cost V 6 bases and J 4 bases, with 16 bases left between them. CDR3 nucleotide sequence: TGTGCCAGCAGCGAATTAACAGGGCAGAATCAGCCCCAGCATTTT. This gives the protein CASSELTGQNQPQHF.

The chain combines TRBV5-4 with TRBJ2-3; D uncertain. The V gene's germline CDR1 is SGHNT and CDR2 YYREEE (reference sequence). V lost 0 bases and J lost 1, with 9 bases in between. The length of the CDR3 is 15 residues. The CDR3 bases are TGTGCCAGCAGCTTGGGACGGACCGGCACAGATACGCAGTATTTT. It is translated as CASSLGRTGTDTQYF.

The sample holds a few counts of this clone. This chain links TRBV4-3 with TRBJ1-4; D perhaps matches TRBD1 (5 bases). Germline V gene sequence: CDR1 LGHNA, CDR2 YSLEER. The length of the CDR3 is 17 residues. The V and J ends lost 2 bases and 6 bases respectively, with 19 bases between them. The CDR3 reads CASSQSPTRGADEKLFF. Written as DNA, the CDR3 is TGCGCCAGCAGCCAAAGCCCTACCCGAGGGGCAGATGAAAAACTGTTTTTT.

The chain links TRBV30 to TRBJ1-5; a possible D gene is TRBD1 (6 bases). CDR1 is GTSNPN, CDR2 SVGIG, per germline (reference sequence). V was trimmed by 5 bases and J by 5 bases, leaving 13 bases between them. The CDR3 spans 13 residues. This CDR3 is CAWGQFKDQPQHF. CDR3 in DNA: TGTGCCTGGGGACAGTTTAAGGATCAGCCCCAGCATTTT. The full variable domain, with the rest looked up from reference TRBV30 and TRBJ1-5, is SQTIHQWPATLVQPVGSPLSLECTVEGTSNPNLYWYRQAAGRGLQLLFYSVGIGQISSEVPQNLSASRPQDRQFILSSKKLLLSDSGFYLCAWGQFKDQPQHFGDGTRLSIL.

The V call is TRBV30, the J call TRBJ2-7; 8 bases are shared with TRBD2. Germline-derived CDR1 and CDR2 are GTSNPN and SVGIG (reference sequence). The CDR3 runs 18 residues. V gave up 1 base and J gave up 3 bases; unmatched junction bases: 17. The CDR3 DNA reads TGTGCCTGGAGTGACCCCATGTCCCCTAGCGGGCGGGACTACGAGCAGTACTTC. This codes for CAWSDPMSPSGRDYEQYF.

The chain employs TRBV29-1 and TRBJ1-2; tentative D call: TRBD1 (6 bases). This CDR3 is built from 11 residues. Trimming pared 6 bases from V and 1 base from J, leaving 6 bases between. The V gene's germline CDR1 is SQVTM and CDR2 ANQGSEA. The CDR3 sequence is CSVDSNYGYTF. The CDR3 DNA is TGCAGCGTGGACAGTAACTATGGCTACACCTTC.

The J gene is TRBJ1-6, the V gene TRBV30; D possibly corresponds to TRBD1 (6 bases). With 4 bases removed from V and 7 bases from J, the gap between germline ends came to 14 bases. The length of the CDR3 is 14 residues. The germline CDR1 and CDR2 sequences are GTSNPN and SVGIG (reference sequence). The CDR3 reads CAWMGGPGNSPLHF. The CDR3 region has the DNA TGTGCCTGGATGGGGGGCCCGGGGAATTCACCCCTCCACTTT. The full variable domain, its missing parts supplied by reference TRBV30 and TRBJ1-6, is SQTIHQWPATLVQPVGSPLSLECTVEGTSNPNLYWYRQAAGRGLQLLFYSVGIGQISSEVPQNLSASRPQDRQFILSSKKLLLSDSGFYLCAWMGGPGNSPLHFGNGTRLTVT.